Listed below are T cell receptor beta chains from one sample, sequenced in a study of type 1 and type 2 diabetes patients. Each CDR3 protein is one row after TCRdb ran MiXCR on the multiplex PCR reads. The table includes 250,000 to 300,000 distinct CDR3 sequences, 40% to 50% detected once. The specimen was peripheral blood mononuclear cells (PBMCs). The receptors were gathered from a man between 18 and 29 years old with type 2 diabetes. Both conserved end residues are part of each CDR3. A D gene is named only where the DNA matches it firmly. Size values are once, few and many counts, or a class for expanded clones, and some rows have none.

v_gene	abundance	j_gene	d_gene	CDR3aa	CDR3nt
TRBV7-9	.	TRBJ2-7	.	CASGSGQREQYF	TGTGCCAGCGGGAGTGGACAACGCGAGCAGTACTTC
TRBV27	.	TRBJ2-6	.	CASSWWGSGANVLTF	TGTGCCAGCAGTTGGTGGGGATCTGGGGCCAACGTCCTGACTTTC
TRBV28	once	TRBJ1-3	.	CASSLGGTSSGNTIYF	TGTGCCAGCAGTTTAGGTGGCACCTCCTCTGGAAACACCATATATTTT
TRBV6-5	.	TRBJ2-5	.	CASSYSGRVIETQYF	TGTGCCAGCAGTTACTCGGGCAGGGTGATCGAGACCCAGTACTTC
TRBV13	.	TRBJ1-4	.	CASSLGGTTNEKLFF	TGTGCCAGCAGCTTAGGCGGGACAACTAATGAAAAACTGTTTTTT
TRBV6-6	.	TRBJ2-1	TRBD2	CASSYSIDRLAGNEQFF	TGTGCCAGCAGTTACTCGATTGATAGACTAGCGGGAAATGAGCAGTTCTTC
TRBV5-1	.	TRBJ1-6	.	CASSTDGGSYSPLHF	TGCGCCAGCAGCACTGACGGCGGGTCTTATTCACCCCTCCACTTT
TRBV30	.	TRBJ2-1	TRBD1	CAFYSDRGDNEQFF	TGTGCCTTTTATTCGGACAGGGGGGACAATGAGCAGTTCTTC
TRBV5-1	.	TRBJ1-4	TRBD1	CASSPSTGRGEKLFF	TGCGCCAGCAGCCCTTCGACAGGGCGTGGGGAAAAACTGTTTTTT
TRBV6-6	.	TRBJ2-7	TRBD2	CASKVSGSHEQYF	TGTGCCAGCAAGGTTAGCGGGAGCCACGAGCAGTACTTC
TRBV7-7	few	TRBJ2-3	.	CASSLAGSGDTQYF	TGTGCTAGCAGCTTAGCAGGGAGTGGGGATACGCAGTATTTT
TRBV5-1	few	TRBJ1-1	.	CASSLLPVEATNTEAFF	TGCGCCAGCAGCCTCCTCCCCGTGGAGGCCACGAACACTGAAGCTTTCTTT
TRBV9	few	TRBJ2-5	.	CASSVGMGRIQETQYF	TGTGCCAGCAGCGTAGGAATGGGACGGATCCAAGAGACCCAGTACTTC
TRBV19	.	TRBJ2-1	.	CASSASLVYEQFF	TGTGCCAGTAGTGCCTCCCTTGTCTATGAGCAGTTCTTC
TRBV20-1	.	TRBJ2-1	TRBD2	CSARVPRLARSYNEQFF	TGCAGTGCTAGAGTCCCCCGACTAGCGAGATCCTACAATGAGCAGTTCTTC
TRBV6-1	few	TRBJ2-2	TRBD2	CASIALAVSTGELFF	TGTGCCAGCATTGCCCTAGCGGTGAGCACCGGGGAGCTGTTTTTT
TRBV30	.	TRBJ1-2	.	CARPLWGDYGYTF	TGTGCCCGGCCCCTCTGGGGGGACTATGGCTACACCTTC
TRBV6-6	many	TRBJ1-2	.	CASCRVILAGYTF	TGTGCCAGCTGCAGGGTGATCTTGGCGGGGTACACCTTC
TRBV6-6	.	TRBJ2-1	.	CASSYTGNGYNEQFF	TGTGCCAGCAGTTATACAGGGAATGGCTACAATGAGCAGTTCTTC
TRBV7-2	.	TRBJ1-1	.	CASSPWTAEEAFF	TGTGCCAGCAGCCCCTGGACAGCGGAAGAAGCTTTCTTT
TRBV24-1	.	TRBJ1-1	.	CATSPAGANTEAFF	TGTGCCACCAGTCCTGCAGGGGCGAACACTGAAGCTTTCTTT
TRBV7-2	.	TRBJ1-4	.	CASSLVGLNEKLFF	TGTGCCAGCAGCTTAGTAGGACTTAATGAAAAACTGTTTTTT
TRBV25-1	.	TRBJ2-3	TRBD1	CASSGRQGSYEQYF	TGTGCCAGCAGTGGGAGACAGGGGTCCTACGAGCAGTATTTT
TRBV2	.	TRBJ2-5	.	CATSDGGRGETQYF	TGTGCCACCAGTGATGGAGGGAGAGGAGAGACCCAGTACTTC
TRBV7-3	once	TRBJ2-5	.	CASSVDSQETQYF	TGTGCCAGCAGCGTCGACAGTCAAGAGACCCAGTACTTC
TRBV7-2	many	TRBJ2-5	.	CASSLSGEGTQYF	TGTGCCAGCAGCTTGAGCGGAGAAGGGACCCAGTACTTC
TRBV30	many	TRBJ1-6	.	CAWSPNRRDSPLHF	TGTGCCTGGAGTCCCAACAGGAGGGATTCACCCCTCCACTTT
TRBV29-1	.	TRBJ2-3	.	CSVWTAEWDTQYF	TGCAGCGTTTGGACAGCGGAATGGGATACGCAGTATTTT
TRBV6-5	few	TRBJ2-1	TRBD2	CASSLGTTYNEQFF	TGTGCCAGCAGTTTGGGGACTACTTACAATGAGCAGTTCTTC
TRBV14	few	TRBJ2-1	.	CASSQDQYRQFF	TGTGCCAGCAGCCAAGATCAATATCGGCAGTTCTTC
TRBV2	.	TRBJ2-7	.	CASSGDSHEQYF	TGTGCCAGCAGCGGGGATTCCCACGAGCAGTACTTC
TRBV6-1	.	TRBJ2-7	.	CASSYDGKFYEQYF	TGTGCCAGCAGTTACGACGGGAAATTTTACGAGCAGTACTTC